The present T cell receptor beta chain was sequenced within a study of T cells in localized non-small cell lung cancer. Comments on this clone: Its antigen is undetermined.

Overall study results and limits: Uninvolved adjacent lung showed the highest T cell clonality, exceeding tumor.

The germline CDR1 and CDR2 sequences are SGHRS and YFSETQ. The CDR3 spans 14 residues. Unmatched junction bases numbered 4, after V lost 3 bases and J lost 2 bases. Here immunoSEQ multiplex PCR was the method, and the copy in TCRdb shows in-frame clones only, minus some. The data contain 53,000 or so clones, roughly 83% of them singletons. The chain couples TRBV5-1 to TRBJ2-5; TRBD1 agrees at 7 bases. The material was peripheral blood mononuclear cells, obtained before any cancer treatment. The source is a man aged 35 to 69 with stage III lung adenocarcinoma. CDR3: CASSSGTVQETQYF. CDR3 nucleotide sequence: TGCGCCAGCAGCTCTGGGACAGTACAAGAGACCCAGTACTTC.